One and the same sample provided the 31 T cell receptor beta chains below, sequenced in a study of beta chain features in type 1 diabetes. Reverse transcription of all isolated RNA meant that expressed TCRB transcripts were sequenced. Data came from immunoSEQ multiplex PCR; TCRdb stores just in-frame clones and leaves some out. The sample has more than 300,000 clones, around 12% seen once. Sequenced input: naive CD4+ T cells from blood. These receptors came from a man younger than 35 in good health.

This clone has only a few counts. The chain couples TRBV9 to TRBJ1-1; the D is unclear. Between the trimmed V and J ends, which lost 4 bases and 0 bases, there was a span of 13 bases. CDR1 and CDR2 from the germline V gene are SGDLS and YYNGEE. The CDR3 runs 15 residues. The CDR3 spells CASSPRTVMNTEAFF. The CDR3 DNA is TGTGCCAGCAGCCCCCGTACGGTAATGAACACTGAAGCTTTCTTT.

In this sample, this clone turned up a few times. The chain recombines TRBV6-5 with TRBJ2-7, with TRBD1 matching 7 bases. Germline trimming cut 6 bases from V and 5 bases from J; bases unmatched to any gene: 4. The CDR3 totals 12 residues. Per the germline V gene, CDR1 is MNHEY and CDR2 is SVGAGI. The CDR3 coding sequence is TGTGCCAGCAGGAGGGGGCCGGACGAGCAGTACTTC. Protein sequence: CASRRGPDEQYF.

This clone was counted a few times. The V and J genes are TRBV9 and TRBJ2-7, with TRBD2 matching 9 bases. Germline CDR1 is SGDLS and CDR2 is YYNGEE. Trimming took 0 bases from V and 3 from J; bases not matched to a gene: 1. CDR3 length equals 14 residues. CDR3 nucleotides: TGTGCCAGCAGCGTAGCAGCGGGGGGCTACGAGCAGTACTTC. Amino acid sequence: CASSVAAGGYEQYF.

This clone came up a few times. The rearrangement joins TRBV5-1 to TRBJ2-7, with TRBD1 matching 9 bases. The V and J ends lost 4 bases and 1 base, in that order; junction bases with no gene match: 6. Germline CDR1 reads SGHRS; CDR2 reads YFSETQ. The CDR3 is made up of 15 amino acids. The CDR3, as DNA: TGCGCCAGCAGCGAGGGGACAGGGTGGTCCTACGAGCAGTACTTC. This codes for CASSEGTGWSYEQYF.

This clone was counted a few times. V gene TRBV2 combines with J gene TRBJ1-5, with D hard to call. The germline V gene has CDR1 SNHLY and CDR2 FYNNEI. V gave up 1 base and J gave up 7 bases, with 8 bases separating them. This CDR3 spans 13 amino acids. The CDR3 DNA sequence: TGTGCCAGCAGTGAAGTTGAGAGGCAGCCCCAGCATTTT. Its translation: CASSEVERQPQHF.

This clone was picked up a small number of times. This rearrangement joins TRBV7-2 to TRBJ2-3, with 7 bases lining up with TRBD2. Germline V gene data show CDR1 as SGHTA and CDR2 as FQGNSA. Unmatched junction bases numbered 6, after V lost 5 bases and J lost 1 base. The CDR3 sequence is 15 residues long. The DNA of the CDR3 is TGTGCCAGCAGCCATGAGAGCGGGGGCACAGATACGCAGTATTTT. Encoded protein: CASSHESGGTDTQYF.

This chain uses TRBV5-6 with TRBJ1-1, with D maybe TRBD1 (5 bases). In germline, CDR1 is SGHDT, CDR2 YYEEEE. V gave up 0 bases and J gave up 5 bases, with 14 bases separating them. The CDR3 loop spans 15 amino acids. The CDR3 sequence: CASSLGRLGGTEAFF. CDR3 sequence (DNA): TGTGCCAGCAGCTTGGGACGGCTCGGGGGGACTGAAGCTTTCTTT.

V gene TRBV6-5 combines with J gene TRBJ2-5; 7 bases are shared with TRBD1. Per germline, CDR1 MNHEY and CDR2 SVGAGI. V was clipped by 4 bases and J by 4 bases; unmatched bases: 9. The CDR3 runs to 15 residues. CDR3 bases: TGTGCCAGCAGTTTCACAGGGGATAGAGGAGAGACCCAGTACTTC. Protein product: CASSFTGDRGETQYF.

The chain's CDR3 is CASSTTGTGVLETQYF. The CDR3 region has the DNA TGTGCCAGCAGTACAACCGGGACAGGGGTCCTGGAGACCCAGTACTTC. The chain combines TRBV27 with TRBJ2-5, with TRBD1 identical over 10 bases. CDR1 MNHEY and CDR2 SMNVEV come from the germline V gene (reference sequence). The junction had 11 bases not matched to a gene; V was cut back by 5 bases and J by 5 bases. This CDR3 has 16 residues.

This chain connects TRBV7-2 to TRBJ2-7; no clear D gene. The V end was cut by 6 bases, the J end by 7 bases, with 16 bases between. The germline CDR1 and CDR2 sequences are SGHTA and FQGNSA. The CDR3 runs 13 residues. The CDR3 spells CASSSGSAEEQYF. CDR3 coding DNA: TGTGCCAGCAGTTCCGGGTCCGCGGAAGAGCAGTACTTC.

This clone showed up just a few times. This sequence joins TRBV7-2 and TRBJ1-5, with TRBD1 as a possible D gene (5 bases). Trimming took off 3 bases at V and 7 bases at J, with 22 bases between the two ends. CDR1 and CDR2 from the germline V gene are SGHTA and FQGNSA. This CDR3 has 17 amino acids. The CDR3 DNA is TGTGCCAGCAGCTTTGATTCTGACAGTTACTTTCTGCAGCCCCAGCATTTT. As protein: CASSFDSDSYFLQPQHF.

The rearrangement uses TRBV14 and TRBJ2-3; possible D gene TRBD2, 6 bases. The CDR3 has 15 amino acids. With 4 bases removed from V and 0 bases from J, the gap between germline ends came to 11 bases. CDR1 and CDR2 (germline): SGHDN, FVKESK. CDR3 in DNA: TGTGCCAGCAGCCCCCTAGCGCCTAGCACAGATACGCAGTATTTT. Amino acid sequence: CASSPLAPSTDTQYF.

V and J are TRBV5-6 and TRBJ1-5; D might be TRBD1 (6 bases). CDR1 is SGHDT and CDR2 is YYEEEE in the germline V gene. Trimming cost V 4 bases and J 2 bases, with 13 bases left between them. The CDR3 spans 15 residues. The CDR3 DNA sequence: TGTGCCAGCAGCGCCAAAGAGGGGGGCAATCAGCCCCAGCATTTT. It encodes CASSAKEGGNQPQHF.

The table lists this clone with a few counts. Different DNA sequences within this sample yield the same CDR3. The chain links TRBV6-5 to TRBJ2-7; 12 bases map to TRBD2. The trim removed 6 bases at V and 3 bases at J, leaving 3 bases unmatched. Germline lookup yields CDR1 MNHEY and CDR2 SVGAGI. This CDR3 spans 14 amino acids. Written as DNA, the CDR3 is TGTGCCAGCAGCGAACTAGCGGGGGGCTACGAGCAGTACTTC. This encodes CASSELAGGYEQYF.

This rearrangement joins TRBV11-2 to TRBJ2-3, with unresolved D. Germline V lookup: CDR1 SGHAT, CDR2 FQNNGV. CDR3 length: 14 residues. Trimming removed 5 bases at V and 1 base at J, with 10 bases between. CDR3: CASSPRSGTDTQYF. In DNA, the CDR3 is TGTGCCAGCAGCCCTCGTTCGGGCACAGATACGCAGTATTTT. The full variable domain, completed using reference TRBV11-2 and TRBJ2-3, is EAGVAQSPRYKIIEKRQSVAFWCNPISGHATLYWYQQILGQGPKLLIQFQNNGVVDDSQLPKDRFSAERLKGVDSTLKIQPAKLEDSAVYLCASSPRSGTDTQYFGPGTRLTVL.

Note on this clone: Its ends do not fully match the called genes, so a read error is possible. The chain couples TRBV7-9 to TRBJ1-2, with D maybe TRBD1 (5 bases). The V gene's germline CDR1 is SEHNR and CDR2 FQNEAQ (reference sequence). The CDR3 contains 12 residues. The DNA of the CDR3 is TGTGCCAGCAGCTTAGAGGGGCGCGGCTGCACCTTC. This codes for CASSLEGRGCTF. The full variable domain, completed using reference TRBV7-9 and TRBJ1-2, is DTGVSQNPRHKITKRGQNVTFRCDPISEHNRLYWYRQTLGQGPEFLTYFQNEAQLEKSRLLSDRFSAERPKGSFSTLEIQRTEQGDSAMYLCASSLEGRGCTFGSGTRLTVV.

The gene calls are TRBV7-3 and TRBJ2-3; 10 nucleotides agree with TRBD1. The junction had 1 base not matched to a gene; V was cut back by 5 bases and J by 2 bases. In germline, CDR1 is SGHTA, CDR2 FQGTGA. The length of the CDR3 is 14 residues. The CDR3 loop is CASSRQGATDTQYF. The CDR3 DNA is TGTGCCAGCAGCCGACAGGGGGCCACAGATACGCAGTATTTT.

The V call is TRBV7-7, the J call TRBJ2-2; 8 bases map to TRBD2. The CDR3 consists of 16 residues. Germline V gives CDR1 SSHAT, CDR2 FNYEAQ (reference sequence). Trimming at V came to 1 base and at J to 6 bases, leaving 7 bases not matched to a gene. The CDR3 sequence: CASSLVALAGPGELFF. The CDR3 region has the DNA TGTGCCAGCAGCTTAGTGGCCCTAGCGGGCCCCGGGGAGCTGTTTTTT.

This clone was recorded a few times. V and J are TRBV30 and TRBJ2-3; D not resolved. Trimming left V 2 bases short and J 1 base short, with 10 bases between. The germline gives CDR1 GTSNPN, CDR2 SVGIG (reference sequence). The CDR3 is made up of 14 amino acids. Written as DNA, the CDR3 is TGTGCCTGGAGTCCAAACGCGGGCACAGATACGCAGTATTTT. This gives the protein CAWSPNAGTDTQYF.

This clone has only a few counts. The chain is built from TRBV28 and TRBJ2-1; TRBD2 aligns across 9 bases. This CDR3 has 16 amino acids. Germline V gene sequence: CDR1 MDHEN, CDR2 SYDVKM. Trimming took 6 bases from V and 9 from J; bases not matched to a gene: 15. The CDR3 DNA sequence: TGTGCCAGCAGCCCAATCTATAGCGGGAGCGTGGCTGAGCAGTTCTTC. Translation gives CASSPIYSGSVAEQFF. Complete variable domain (other parts from reference TRBV28 and TRBJ2-1): DVKVTQSSRYLVKRTGEKVFLECVQDMDHENMFWYRQDPGLGLRLIYFSYDVKMKEKGDIPEGYSVSREKKERFSLILESASTNQTSMYLCASSPIYSGSVAEQFFGPGTRLTVL.

This clone showed up just a few times. The rearrangement uses TRBV9 and TRBJ1-1, with D perhaps TRBD1 (6 bases). This CDR3 is 16 amino acids long. Germline-derived CDR1 and CDR2 are SGDLS and YYNGEE. V shed 0 bases and J shed 0 bases, with 12 bases lying between them. The CDR3 spells CASSVGTAILNTEAFF. CDR3 DNA: TGTGCCAGCAGCGTAGGGACAGCGATTTTGAACACTGAAGCTTTCTTT. The entire variable domain, with the rest obtained from reference TRBV9 and TRBJ1-1, is as follows: DSGVTQTPKHLITATGQRVTLRCSPRSGDLSVYWYQQSLDQGLQFLIQYYNGEERAKGNILERFSAQQFPDLHSELNLSSLELGDSALYFCASSVGTAILNTEAFFGQGTRLTVV.

The genes are TRBV5-1 and TRBJ2-7; TRBD1 is a possible D gene (5 bases). The CDR3 totals 14 residues. Trimming cost V 1 base and J 3 bases, with 11 bases left between them. Germline lookup yields CDR1 SGHRS and CDR2 YFSETQ. The CDR3 nucleotides are TGCGCCAGCAGCTTGACAGGAGTGGGCTACGAGCAGTACTTC. Translation gives CASSLTGVGYEQYF.

There are a few counts of this clone. The chain is built from TRBV14 and TRBJ2-3, with D tentatively TRBD1 (8 bases). The ends were cut back, 10 bases at V and 2 bases at J, with 13 bases in the middle. The CDR3 is made up of 13 amino acids. Germline V gene data show CDR1 as SGHDN and CDR2 as FVKESK. The CDR3 sequence: CANRGGATDTQYF. The CDR3 DNA reads TGTGCCAACAGGGGGGGGGCCACAGATACGCAGTATTTT.

This clone was seen only a few times. The chain joins TRBV10-3 to TRBJ1-4; D remains ambiguous. CDR1 and CDR2 (germline): ENHRY, SYGVKD. V was pared by 4 bases and J by 8 bases, with 11 bases between. The length of the CDR3 is 13 residues. CDR3 nucleotides: TGTGCCATCAGTGTCGCAGCGGGGGAAAAACTGTTTTTT. It is translated as CAISVAAGEKLFF.

The rearrangement links TRBV19 to TRBJ2-7, with 7 bases that match TRBD2. The CDR3 extends over 14 amino acids. CDR1 is LNHDA and CDR2 is SQIVND in the germline V gene (reference sequence). V was pared by 9 bases and J by 6 bases, with 14 bases of the junction left unmatched. CDR3 nucleotides: TGTGCCAGCCAGCGGGGAGGGGTGGACGGCGAGCAGTACTTC. Its translation: CASQRGGVDGEQYF.

The rearrangement links TRBV29-1 to TRBJ2-7; D may be TRBD1 (6 bases). There are 15 residues in the CDR3. The germline V gene has CDR1 SQVTM and CDR2 ANQGSEA. The V gene lost 2 bases and the J gene lost 5 bases, with 19 bases spanning the gap. The CDR3 DNA is TGCAGCGTTGAAAAAGGGGGACCCAATACCAACGAGCAGTACTTC. It translates to CSVEKGGPNTNEQYF.

The table lists this clone with a few counts. This rearrangement joins TRBV7-9 to TRBJ2-7; D is uncertain. Trimming removed 1 base at V and 3 bases at J, with 10 bases between. This CDR3 is 14 amino acids long. The V gene's germline CDR1 is SEHNR and CDR2 FQNEAQ (reference sequence). CDR3: CASSLVTVSYEQYF. The CDR3 nucleotides read TGTGCCAGCAGCTTAGTTACAGTGAGCTACGAGCAGTACTTC. The full variable domain, in which reference TRBV7-9 and TRBJ2-7 provide the parts outside the CDR3, is DTGVSQNPRHKITKRGQNVTFRCDPISEHNRLYWYRQTLGQGPEFLTYFQNEAQLEKSRLLSDRFSAERPKGSFSTLEIQRTEQGDSAMYLCASSLVTVSYEQYFGPGTRLTVT.

The chain carries TRBV19 and TRBJ1-5; no reliable D call. The germline V gene encodes CDR1 LNHDA and CDR2 SQIVND (reference sequence). The CDR3 has 13 amino acids. V lost 0 bases and J lost 7, with 7 bases in between. The CDR3 DNA reads as TGTGCCAGTAGTATAGACTATGCACAGCCCCAGCATTTT. As protein: CASSIDYAQPQHF.

V is TRBV5-4 and J is TRBJ2-6, with 7 bases lining up with TRBD1. This CDR3 region has 15 residues. Per the germline V gene, CDR1 is SGHNT and CDR2 is YYREEE (reference sequence). Germline trimming cut 4 bases from V and 2 bases from J; bases unmatched to any gene: 3. The CDR3 coding sequence is TGTGCCAGCAGCCTCGGACAGGCTGGGGCCAACGTCCTGACTTTC. Protein product: CASSLGQAGANVLTF.

The V and J genes are TRBV7-9 and TRBJ2-7; 8 bases are shared with TRBD1. CDR1 and CDR2 from the germline V gene are SEHNR and FQNEAQ (reference sequence). The CDR3 sequence is 14 residues long. The ends lost 5 bases at V and 5 bases at J; junction bases unmatched: 8. CDR3 loop: CASSGQGALDEQYF. The CDR3 bases are TGTGCCAGCAGCGGCCAGGGGGCGCTGGACGAGCAGTACTTC.

The chain couples TRBV7-2 to TRBJ2-3; 8 nucleotides agree with TRBD1. The CDR3 is 15 amino acids. The V and J ends lost 3 bases and 3 bases, in that order; junction bases with no gene match: 5. Germline assignment: CDR1 SGHTA and CDR2 FQGNSA. As DNA, the CDR3 is TGTGCCAGCAGCTTCAGGGGGCTTGCGACAGATACGCAGTATTTT. This sequence encodes CASSFRGLATDTQYF.